The rows below give T cell receptor beta chains drawn from one sample of a study of breast tumors, draining lymph nodes, adjacent tissues. Each CDR3 protein gets one entry after TCRdb re-called the multiplex PCR reads with MiXCR. The table records around 110,000 distinct CDR3 sequences, 30% of them present only once. The material sequenced was axillary lymph node tissue. These receptors all come from a female donor with breast cancer. Some clones in this sample may be carry-over from other donors' samples. CDR3s include the opening cysteine and the closing phenylalanine or tryptophan. A D gene is named only where the DNA matches it firmly. Clone size is not always given. Where it is, it says once, few, many or a class for expanded clones.

>TRBV7-2|-|-|TRBJ1-4
TGTGCCAGCAGCTGGGACGGAGATGAAAAACTGTTTTTT
CASSWDGDEKLFF
>TRBV2|many|-|TRBJ1-2
TGTGCCAGCACTGGGGGCGACTATGGCTACACCTTC
CASTGGDYGYTF
>TRBV7-9|many|-|TRBJ1-3
TGTGCCAGCAGTGAAGGAAACACCATATATTTT
CASSEGNTIYF
>TRBV18|many|TRBD1|TRBJ2-6
TGTGCCAGCTCACGCCTACAGGGGTCTGGGGCCAACGTCCTGACTTTC
CASSRLQGSGANVLTF
>TRBV27|many|TRBD1|TRBJ2-7
TGTGCCAGCAGTACCCGGACAGGGGGCTCCTACGAGCAGTACTTC
CASSTRTGGSYEQYF
>TRBV5-1|many|-|TRBJ2-2
TGCGCCAGCCTTGGGGGCGGGGAGCTGTTTTTT
CASLGGGELFF
>TRBV19|-|TRBD2|TRBJ2-3
TGTGCCGGTAGTTACGGGGGGGTGTCGGGTACGCAGTTTTTT
CAGSYGGVSGTQFF
>TRBV5-1|-|-|TRBJ1-1
TGCGCCAGCAGCCGGACTATGTCGAACACTGAAGCTTTCTTT
CASSRTMSNTEAFF
>TRBV12-5|many|-|TRBJ2-5
TGTGCTAGTGGTTCGGGGCTGGGGCAAGAGACCCAGTACTTC
CASGSGLGQETQYF
>TRBV6-1|-|TRBD1|TRBJ1-2
TGTGCCAGCAGGGAAGGGGGCGCGGACTATGGCTACACCTTC
CASREGGADYGYTF
>TRBV19|many|-|TRBJ2-5
TGTGCCAGTAGTAACAGGGCAGAGACCCAGTACTTC
CASSNRAETQYF
>TRBV20-1|many|TRBD2|TRBJ2-5
TGCAGTGCTAGTGCCCCAGAGGAGCGGGGTCCATTGATGACCCAGTACTTC
CSASAPEERGPLMTQYF
>TRBV28|many|-|TRBJ2-7
TGTGCCAGCAGTTTCCACAGGGGACTCTACGAGCAGTACTTC
CASSFHRGLYEQYF
>TRBV29-1|many|-|TRBJ2-2
TGCAGCGGAAGCGGAGGGTCCGGCACCGGGGAGCTGTTTTTT
CSGSGGSGTGELFF
>TRBV5-1|many|-|TRBJ2-7
TGCGCCAGCAGCTTGGATTACGAGCAGTACTTC
CASSLDYEQYF
>TRBV24-1|many|TRBD2|TRBJ2-1
TGTGCCACCAGTGACCCCCGGACTAGCGGGGGCAACAATGAGCAGTTCTTC
CATSDPRTSGGNNEQFF
>TRBV9|-|TRBD1|TRBJ1-4
TGTGCCAGCAGCCGGGACAGAAATGAAAAACTGTTTTTT
CASSRDRNEKLFF
>TRBV20-1|many|TRBD1|TRBJ2-7
TGCAGTGCCACGACAGGGGCCCTCTCCTACGAGCAGTACTTC
CSATTGALSYEQYF
>TRBV20-1|many|TRBD2|TRBJ2-5
TGCAGTGCTAGAGGCGGGAGGGTGGAGACCCAGTACTTC
CSARGGRVETQYF
>TRBV11-1|-|-|TRBJ1-1
TGTGCCAGCAGCTTCCACGGATATAACACTGAAGCTTTCTTT
CASSFHGYNTEAFF
>TRBV5-8|few|-|TRBJ1-1
TGTGCCAGCAGCTTGGGGACACTCGCAGGCACTGAAGCTTTCTTT
CASSLGTLAGTEAFF
>TRBV7-2|many|-|TRBJ1-2
TGTGCCAGCAGCGACGTGGGGAGGGGCGGCTACACCTTC
CASSDVGRGGYTF
>TRBV12-3/TRBV12-4|many|TRBD1|TRBJ2-1
TGTGCCAGCAGACCTACAGGGGGCAATGAGCAGTTCTTC
CASRPTGGNEQFF
>TRBV7-2|once|-|TRBJ1-2
TGTGCCAGCAGCTTAGGGTGGGCCGACTATGGCTACACCTTC
CASSLGWADYGYTF
>TRBV24-1|-|-|TRBJ1-5
TGTGCCACCAGTGACGGACGGCTACTCGAAGAGACCCAGCATTTT
CATSDGRLLEETQHF
>TRBV20-1|many|TRBD1|TRBJ2-7
TGCAGTGCTCAGGACAGGGACGAGCAGTACTTC
CSAQDRDEQYF
>TRBV5-8|few|-|TRBJ2-2
TGTGCCAATCCCTCGCGGAGGACCACCGGGGAGCTGTTTTTT
CANPSRRTTGELFF